This entry describes one T cell receptor beta chain. As yet, its antigen is unknown. These data come from a study of T cells in localized non-small cell lung cancer. Study-wide points: Adjacent uninvolved lung tissue had the highest T cell clonality, exceeding tumor. Median roughly 57 top-100 tumor clones were shared with paired adjacent lung.

Clones were read by immunoSEQ multiplex PCR, and TCRdb kept only the in-frame ones, dropping some. This sample carries around 90,000 clones, over 70% of them seen once, and the ten largest clones take less than 20%. CDR1 is LNHDA and CDR2 is SQIVND in the germline V gene (reference sequence). Trimming at V came to 5 bases and at J to 2 bases, leaving 8 bases not matched to a gene. The CDR3 sequence is 16 residues long. The receptor's source is a man aged 40 to 70 with stage II squamous cell lung carcinoma. The material was PBMCs, obtained before any cancer treatment. The V gene is TRBV19, the J gene TRBJ2-3; 9 bases are a match to TRBD2. The CDR3 protein is CASSPLAGSPTDTQYF. DNA of the CDR3: TGTGCCAGTAGTCCTCTAGCGGGGAGCCCCACAGATACGCAGTATTTT.